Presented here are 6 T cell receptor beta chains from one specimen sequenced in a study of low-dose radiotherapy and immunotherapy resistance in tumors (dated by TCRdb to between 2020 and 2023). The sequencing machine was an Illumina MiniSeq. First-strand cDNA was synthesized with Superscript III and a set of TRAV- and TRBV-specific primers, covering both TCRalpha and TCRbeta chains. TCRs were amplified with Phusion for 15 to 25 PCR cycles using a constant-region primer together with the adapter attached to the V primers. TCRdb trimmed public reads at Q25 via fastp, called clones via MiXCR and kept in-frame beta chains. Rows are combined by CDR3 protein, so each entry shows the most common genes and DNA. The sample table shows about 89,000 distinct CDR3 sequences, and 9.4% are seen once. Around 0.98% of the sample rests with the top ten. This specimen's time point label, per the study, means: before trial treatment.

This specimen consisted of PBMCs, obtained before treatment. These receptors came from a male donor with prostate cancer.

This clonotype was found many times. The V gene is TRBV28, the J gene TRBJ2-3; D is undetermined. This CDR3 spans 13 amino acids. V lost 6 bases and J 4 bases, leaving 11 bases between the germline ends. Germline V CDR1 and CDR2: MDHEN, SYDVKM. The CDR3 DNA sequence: TGTGCCAGCAGGGCCGACTGGGCAGATACGCAGTATTTT. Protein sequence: CASRADWADTQYF.

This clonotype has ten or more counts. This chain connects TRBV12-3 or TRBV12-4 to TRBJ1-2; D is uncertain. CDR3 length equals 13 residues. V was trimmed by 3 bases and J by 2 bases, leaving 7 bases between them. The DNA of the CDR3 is TGTGCCAGCAGTTTGCCAGGCAACTATGGCTACACCTTC. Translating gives CASSLPGNYGYTF.

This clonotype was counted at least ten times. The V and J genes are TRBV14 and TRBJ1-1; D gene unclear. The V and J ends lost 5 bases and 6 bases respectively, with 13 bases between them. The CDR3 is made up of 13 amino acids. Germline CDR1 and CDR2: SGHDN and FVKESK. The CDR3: CASSSSFSAEAFF. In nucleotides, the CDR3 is TGTGCCAGCAGCTCAAGTTTTTCAGCTGAAGCTTTCTTT.

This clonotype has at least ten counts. The CDR3 DNA follows: TGCGCCAGCAGCACGGTCGGGGAGCTGTTTTTT. It yields the protein CASSTVGELFF. V gene TRBV5-1 combines with J gene TRBJ2-2; D remains ambiguous. This CDR3 comprises 11 residues. Trimming shortened V by 4 bases and J by 7 bases, and 5 bases separated the two germline ends. Germline CDR1 SGHRS, CDR2 YFSETQ. The whole variable domain, filled in from reference TRBV5-1 and TRBJ2-2, reads KAGVTQTPRYLIKTRGQQVTLSCSPISGHRSVSWYQQTPGQGLQFLFEYFSETQRNKGNFPGRFSGRQFSNSRSEMNVSTLELGDSALYLCASSTVGELFFGEGSRLTVL.

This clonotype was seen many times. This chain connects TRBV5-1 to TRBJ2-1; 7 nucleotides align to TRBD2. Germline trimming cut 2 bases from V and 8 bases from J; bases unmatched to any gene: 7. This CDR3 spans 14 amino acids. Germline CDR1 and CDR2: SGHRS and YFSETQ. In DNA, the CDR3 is TGCGCCAGCAGCTTCTTGGCCAGCGGGGATGAGCAGTTCTTC. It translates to CASSFLASGDEQFF.

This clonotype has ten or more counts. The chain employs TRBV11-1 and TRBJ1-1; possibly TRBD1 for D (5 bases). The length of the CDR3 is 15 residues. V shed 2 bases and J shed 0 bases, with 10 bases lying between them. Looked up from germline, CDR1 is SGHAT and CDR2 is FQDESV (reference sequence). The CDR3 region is CASSLQGSLNTEAFF. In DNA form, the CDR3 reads TGTGCCAGCAGCTTACAGGGAAGCCTGAACACTGAAGCTTTCTTT.